A single sample is the source of the 10 T cell receptor beta chains below, sequenced in a study of PD-1 blockade in classical Hodgkin lymphoma. Sequenced by immunoSEQ multiplex PCR; TCRdb stores in-frame clones only, minus some. The sample yields around 8,000 clones, 86% seen once. Relapse was seen in all patients after autologous stem cell transplantation, and brentuximab vedotin exposure was variable. CD8+ T cells were isolated from thawed PBMCs by magnetic negative selection. The source material was CD8+ T cells from blood, sampled at baseline. These receptors were collected from a human donor with classical Hodgkin lymphoma.

This clone was observed a handful of times. The chain carries TRBV5-4 and TRBJ2-3, with D possibly called TRBD1 or TRBD2 (6 bases each). Trimming cost V 1 base and J 1 base, with 10 bases left between them. The CDR3 is 15 amino acids. CDR1 and CDR2 (germline): SGHNT, YYREEE (reference sequence). CDR3: CASSLWGAGTDTQYF. The CDR3 bases are TGTGCCAGCAGCTTGTGGGGGGCTGGCACAGATACGCAGTATTTT.

The chain recombines TRBV5-1 with TRBJ2-5; TRBD1 matches 8 bases. The V gene's germline CDR1 is SGHRS and CDR2 YFSETQ. Trimming removed 4 bases from V and 1 base from J; junction bases left unmatched: 3. There are 14 residues in the CDR3. CDR3 DNA: TGCGCCAGCAGCGAGACAGGGGCCCAAGAGACCCAGTACTTC. The encoded protein is CASSETGAQETQYF.

V gene TRBV14 combines with J gene TRBJ2-3; no clear D. V was clipped by 2 bases and J by 2 bases, with 14 bases between them. Germline values: CDR1 SGHDN, CDR2 FVKESK. The CDR3 runs to 16 residues. CDR3 DNA: TGTGCCAGCAGCCAAAGGTTGATATTTCTCACAGATACGCAGTATTTT. Translating gives CASSQRLIFLTDTQYF.

This clone was counted only a few times. CDR3 region: CASSGSSSGVYEQYF. For the CDR3, the DNA is TGTGCCAGCAGTGGTAGCTCTAGCGGGGTCTACGAGCAGTACTTC. This chain uses TRBV2 with TRBJ2-7; 9 bases are shared with TRBD2. The CDR3 loop spans 15 amino acids. With V trimmed by 4 bases and J by 3 bases, 7 bases remained unmatched. Looked up from germline, CDR1 is SNHLY and CDR2 is FYNNEI.

The chain has TRBV6-4 and TRBJ2-1; no reliable D call. Germline values: CDR1 MRHNA, CDR2 SNTAGT. The CDR3 runs to 11 residues. With 0 bases removed from V and 9 bases from J, the gap between germline ends came to 3 bases. The CDR3 here is CASSDSGEQFF. CDR3 in DNA: TGTGCCAGCAGTGACTCGGGTGAGCAGTTCTTC.

The J gene is TRBJ2-5, the V gene TRBV5-1; 8 bases align to TRBD2. The trim removed 4 bases at V and 5 bases at J, leaving 10 bases unmatched. Germline values: CDR1 SGHRS, CDR2 YFSETQ. The CDR3 loop spans 15 amino acids. CDR3 in DNA: TGCGCCAGCAGCCTCAGCGGGGGAAACGGGGAGACCCAGTACTTC. The encoded protein is CASSLSGGNGETQYF. The full variable domain, rest sourced from reference TRBV5-1 and TRBJ2-5, is KAGVTQTPRYLIKTRGQQVTLSCSPISGHRSVSWYQQTPGQGLQFLFEYFSETQRNKGNFPGRFSGRQFSNSRSEMNVSTLELGDSALYLCASSLSGGNGETQYFGPGTRLLVL.

The CDR3 sequence is CASSSEDLYGYTF. The CDR3 DNA reads TGTGCCAGCAGTTCGGAGGACCTCTATGGCTACACCTTC. This chain uses TRBV28 with TRBJ1-2; no clear D. The CDR3 loop spans 13 amino acids. Germline CDR1 and CDR2: MDHEN and SYDVKM. Between the trimmed V and J ends, which lost 4 bases and 4 bases, there was a span of 10 bases.

V and J are TRBV7-9 and TRBJ2-7; D is undetermined. Trimming left V 5 bases short and J 2 bases short, with 13 bases between. The CDR3 has 14 amino acids. Germline CDR1 is SEHNR and CDR2 is FQNEAQ (reference sequence). The CDR3 here is CASSLPTRAYEQYF. CDR3 nucleotides: TGTGCCAGCAGCCTACCGACCCGCGCCTACGAGCAGTACTTC.

The chain carries TRBV11-2 and TRBJ1-5; 7 bases line up with TRBD1. Germline-derived CDR1 and CDR2 are SGHAT and FQNNGV. V lost 6 bases and J lost 4; bases outside the gene matches: 9. The CDR3 is 15 residues long. In DNA form, the CDR3 reads TGTGCCAGCAGTGATCCGGGACAGCGAAATCAGCCCCAGCATTTT. As protein: CASSDPGQRNQPQHF.

The chain employs TRBV27 and TRBJ2-3, with D unresolved. The germline V gene has CDR1 MNHEY and CDR2 SMNVEV (reference sequence). The CDR3 loop spans 12 amino acids. Trimming cost V 0 bases and J 5 bases, with 3 bases left between them. This CDR3 reads CASSLSGDTQYF. The CDR3 region has the DNA TGTGCCAGCAGTTTATCAGGAGATACGCAGTATTTT.